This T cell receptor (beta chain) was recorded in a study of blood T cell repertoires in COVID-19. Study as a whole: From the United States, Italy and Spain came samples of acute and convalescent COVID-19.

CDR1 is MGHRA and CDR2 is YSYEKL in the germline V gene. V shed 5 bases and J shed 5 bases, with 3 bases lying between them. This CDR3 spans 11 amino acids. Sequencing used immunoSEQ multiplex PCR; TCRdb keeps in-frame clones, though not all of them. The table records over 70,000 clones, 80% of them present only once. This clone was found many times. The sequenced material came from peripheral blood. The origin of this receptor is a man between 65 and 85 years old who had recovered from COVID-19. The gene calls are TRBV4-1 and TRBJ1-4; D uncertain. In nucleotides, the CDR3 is TGCGCCAGCAGCTTAAATGAAAAACTGTTTTTT. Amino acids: CASSLNEKLFF.